The text below deals with one TCR beta chain. The sample comes from a study of blood T cell repertoires in COVID-19. Whole-study context: COVID-19 samples from acute and convalescent phases originated in the United States, Italy and Spain. Sample material is recorded as cDNA or gDNA derived from T cells, B-cell-depleted T cells, or PBMCs.

As processed by the authors: Reference gene primer amplification gave nucleated cell count estimates. Produced via immunoSEQ multiplex PCR; TCRdb's table is partial and in-frame only. V, J and clone size derive from that table, while D and trimming were established from the DNA sequence. The sample lists approximately 200,000 clones; 80% to 90% were seen once. Sequenced sample: peripheral blood. The receptor was isolated from a man aged 45 to 65 with acute or convalescent COVID-19.

The CDR3 coding sequence is TGCGCCAGCAGAGGGACAGAACAAGAGACCCAGTACTTC. Translated: CASRGTEQETQYF. The chain couples TRBV5-1 to TRBJ2-5, with TRBD1 matching 7 bases. The junction had 3 bases not matched to a gene; V was cut back by 5 bases and J by 2 bases. Per the germline V gene, CDR1 is SGHRS and CDR2 is YFSETQ. The CDR3 has 13 residues. The full variable domain, rest sourced from reference TRBV5-1 and TRBJ2-5, is KAGVTQTPRYLIKTRGQQVTLSCSPISGHRSVSWYQQTPGQGLQFLFEYFSETQRNKGNFPGRFSGRQFSNSRSEMNVSTLELGDSALYLCASRGTEQETQYFGPGTRLLVL.